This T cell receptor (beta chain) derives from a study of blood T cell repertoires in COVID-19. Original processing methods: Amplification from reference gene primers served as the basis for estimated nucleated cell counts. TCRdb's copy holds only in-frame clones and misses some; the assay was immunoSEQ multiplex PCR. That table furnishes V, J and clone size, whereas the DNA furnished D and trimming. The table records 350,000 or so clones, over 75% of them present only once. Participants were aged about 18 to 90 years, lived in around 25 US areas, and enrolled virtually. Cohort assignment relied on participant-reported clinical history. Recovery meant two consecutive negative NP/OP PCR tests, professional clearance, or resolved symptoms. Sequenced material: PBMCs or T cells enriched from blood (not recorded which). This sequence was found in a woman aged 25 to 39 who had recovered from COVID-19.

The CDR3, as DNA: TGCGCCAGCAGCTTATTTGGCAGAAACAATGAGCAGTTCTTC. It specifies CASSLFGRNNEQFF. The V gene is TRBV5-1, the J gene TRBJ2-1; D is unresolved. The CDR3 totals 14 residues. The V end lost 2 bases, the J end lost 5 bases, and 11 bases lay between the germline ends. Looked up from germline, CDR1 is SGHRS and CDR2 is YFSETQ.